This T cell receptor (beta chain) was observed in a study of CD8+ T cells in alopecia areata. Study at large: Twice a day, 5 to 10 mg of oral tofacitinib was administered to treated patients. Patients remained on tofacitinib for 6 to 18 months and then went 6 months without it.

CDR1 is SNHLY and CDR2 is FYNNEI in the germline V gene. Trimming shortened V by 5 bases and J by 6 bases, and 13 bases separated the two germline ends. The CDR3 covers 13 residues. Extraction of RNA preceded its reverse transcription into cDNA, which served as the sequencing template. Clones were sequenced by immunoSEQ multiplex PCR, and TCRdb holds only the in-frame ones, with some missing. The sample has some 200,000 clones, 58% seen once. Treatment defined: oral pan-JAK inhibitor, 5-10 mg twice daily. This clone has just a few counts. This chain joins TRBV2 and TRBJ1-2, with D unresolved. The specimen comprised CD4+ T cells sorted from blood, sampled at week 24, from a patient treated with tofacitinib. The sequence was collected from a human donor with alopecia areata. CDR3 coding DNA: TGTGCCAGCAGTCTAACCCAGAGAGATGGCTACACCTTC. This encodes CASSLTQRDGYTF. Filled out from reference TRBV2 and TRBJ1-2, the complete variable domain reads EPEVTQTPSHQVTQMGQEVILRCVPISNHLYFYWYRQILGQKVEFLVSFYNNEISEKSEIFDDQFSVERPDGSNFTLKIRSTKLEDSAMYFCASSLTQRDGYTFGSGTRLTVV.